The next 7 T cell receptor beta chains were all read from a single sample in a study of cytomegalovirus exposure and HLA in healthy donors. PCR amplification relied on 60 Vbeta primers (plus 13 Jbeta primers). This table comes from immunoSEQ multiplex PCR, and its TCRdb copy is limited to in-frame clones, with some not included. The sample includes more than 100,000 clones. Material for sequencing was PBMCs. These receptors all come from a man between 35 and 55 years old in good health and CMV-seronegative.

This rearrangement joins TRBV27 to TRBJ1-1; D gene uncertain. V was pared by 0 bases and J by 4 bases, with 6 bases between. The CDR3 sequence is 13 residues long. CDR1 is MNHEY, CDR2 SMNVEV, per germline (reference sequence). The CDR3 bases are TGTGCCAGCAGTTTATCGTATTCCACTGAAGCTTTCTTT. Encoded protein: CASSLSYSTEAFF.

V and J are TRBV6-1 and TRBJ1-4; 9 bases align to TRBD1. Germline values: CDR1 MNHNS, CDR2 SASEGT. The CDR3 has 15 residues. V lost 5 bases to trimming and J lost 2 bases; unmatched junction nucleotides: 3. CDR3 DNA sequence: TGTGCCAGCAGTCTACAGGGGGCGACTAATGAAAAACTGTTTTTT. Its protein is CASSLQGATNEKLFF.

The V gene is TRBV11-3, the J gene TRBJ2-3, with a weak D call TRBD2 (5 bases). V lost 0 bases to trimming and J lost 5 bases, with 12 bases between them. The CDR3 is made up of 15 amino acids. Germline V lookup: CDR1 SGHNT, CDR2 YENEEA. DNA for the CDR3: TGTGCCAGCAGCTTAGATCACGCACGGGGAGATACGCAGTATTTT. This sequence encodes CASSLDHARGDTQYF.

The rearrangement joins TRBV28 to TRBJ1-5; 8 bases align to TRBD1. CDR1 and CDR2 (germline): MDHEN, SYDVKM. Trimming cost V 3 bases and J 7 bases; bases outside gene matches: 2. This CDR3 contains 13 residues. CDR3 amino acids: CASSLDREQPQHF. DNA of the CDR3: TGTGCCAGCAGTTTGGACAGGGAACAGCCCCAGCATTTT. Complete variable domain (other parts from reference TRBV28 and TRBJ1-5): DVKVTQSSRYLVKRTGEKVFLECVQDMDHENMFWYRQDPGLGLRLIYFSYDVKMKEKGDIPEGYSVSREKKERFSLILESASTNQTSMYLCASSLDREQPQHFGDGTRLSIL.

The CDR3 is CASRADRSPYNEQFF. In DNA form, the CDR3 reads TGTGCCAGTAGGGCCGACAGGAGCCCCTACAATGAGCAGTTCTTC. V and J are TRBV19 and TRBJ2-1; possible D gene TRBD1, 6 bases. CDR1 LNHDA and CDR2 SQIVND come from the germline V gene (reference sequence). The V end was cut by 6 bases, the J end by 2 bases, with 14 bases between. The CDR3 is 15 residues long.

The J gene is TRBJ2-7, the V gene TRBV7-2; D remains unclear. Trimming removed 2 bases at V and 4 bases at J, with 12 bases between. CDR1 is SGHTA, CDR2 FQGNSA, per germline. This CDR3 region has 14 residues. The DNA of the CDR3 is TGTGCCAGCAGCTTAAATACCCTCGGTTACGAGCAGTACTTC. It codes for CASSLNTLGYEQYF.

This chain uses TRBV10-2 with TRBJ1-1, with a possible D match to TRBD1 (6 bases). V was shortened by 6 bases and J by 5 bases, with 16 bases between the two germline ends. The CDR3 spans 14 residues. Germline loops: CDR1 WSHSY, CDR2 SAAADI. The DNA of the CDR3 is TGCGCCAGCAGCCCCCTGGGGGCTGTTACTGAAGCTTTCTTT. Translation: CASSPLGAVTEAFF.